Shown below are 3 T cell receptor beta chains from a single sample sequenced in a study of chemoradiotherapy in HPV16-positive cancers. Profiled with immunoSEQ multiplex PCR; TCRdb holds only in-frame clones, not every one. The top ten clones hold about 17% of a sample with around 2,100 clones, 78% of them seen once. This specimen was tumor tissue, taken from a patient who underwent chemoradiotherapy. These receptors originate from a human donor with HPV-associated anogenital cancer.

The V call is TRBV5-1, the J call TRBJ2-2; either TRBD1 or TRBD2 may supply D (5 bases each). Trimming took 1 base from V and 5 from J, leaving 6 bases between them. From germline, CDR1 is SGHRS and CDR2 YFSETQ. This CDR3 is 13 amino acids long. DNA for the CDR3: TGCGCCAGCAGCTTGTGGGGGACCGGGGAGCTGTTTTTT. It encodes CASSLWGTGELFF.

V and J are TRBV11-2 and TRBJ1-1; the D is unclear. This CDR3 is 13 amino acids long. Germline CDR1 SGHAT, CDR2 FQNNGV. Trimming took off 3 bases at V and 2 bases at J, with 7 bases between the two ends. The CDR3 loop is CASSFTGNTEAFF. The DNA for the CDR3 is TGTGCCAGCAGCTTCACGGGAAACACTGAAGCTTTCTTT.

The chain uses TRBV7-8 and TRBJ2-7, with TRBD1 identical over 11 bases. Germline V gene lookup returns CDR1 SGHVS and CDR2 FQNEAQ. CDR3 length: 14 amino acids. The J segment lost 5 bases and the V segment lost 5 bases, leaving 5 bases of the junction unmatched. The CDR3 DNA follows: TGTGCCAGCAGCCCGGACAGGGGGCAAAACGAGCAGTACTTC. As protein: CASSPDRGQNEQYF.